This is a list of T cell receptor beta chains from one sample in a study of vaccination and CD4 T cells after COVID-19. No antigen is known for these receptors. From the PCR reads, TCRdb called clonotypes with MiXCR, one entry per CDR3 protein. The sample gives 8,500 or so distinct CDR3 sequences, about three fifths of which show up once; roughly 25% is in the top ten. Sequencing used CD4+ T cells from blood, cultured in vitro. The receptors come from a human donor who had recovered from COVID-19. The CDR3 runs from the conserved cysteine through the conserved F or W. The D gene is left open where the match is weak. Clone size is shown for a subset of rows, as once, few, many or a class of expanded clone.

TRBJ1-2,-,TRBV28,-,TGTGCCATCCCAGACACGTCCTATGGCTACACCTTC,CAIPDTSYGYTF
TRBJ1-1,-,TRBV28,-,TGTGCCAGCAGTTTAGGCACTGAAGCTTTCTTT,CASSLGTEAFF
TRBJ1-2,TRBD1,TRBV20-1,few,TGCAGTGCTAAATCCGGGACAGGGTCGTATGGCTACACCTTC,CSAKSGTGSYGYTF
TRBJ2-7,-,TRBV15,few,TGTGCCACCAGCCAACCGGCGGGTGGGTGGGAGCAGTACTTC,CATSQPAGGWEQYF
TRBJ1-5,-,TRBV6-2/TRBV6-3,medium-sized,TGTGCCAGCAGTTATGGTCAGAACCATCAGCCCCAGCATTTT,CASSYGQNHQPQHF
TRBJ2-5,-,TRBV24-1,-,TGTGCCACCAGTGATTCGCTACTCCAAGAGACCCAGTACTTC,CATSDSLLQETQYF
TRBJ1-2,-,TRBV7-9,few,TGTGCCAGCAGCTTAGGGGCTTCTGGCTACACCTTC,CASSLGASGYTF
TRBJ1-5,-,TRBV6-5,-,TGTGCCAGCAGTTACTCCCAGGGCCCTCAGCCCCAGCATTTT,CASSYSQGPQPQHF
TRBJ2-5,-,TRBV7-2,-,TGTGCCAGCAGCTTAGGCCTGTACCAAGAGACCCAGTACTTC,CASSLGLYQETQYF
TRBJ2-7,-,TRBV15,-,TGTGCCACCAGCAGAGGGGGACCCGGGATCACCTACGAGCAGTACTTC,CATSRGGPGITYEQYF
TRBJ2-7,-,TRBV15,-,TGTGCCACCAGCGGGATTCGGGGGCCTACCTACGAGCAGTACTTC,CATSGIRGPTYEQYF
TRBJ2-7,TRBD2,TRBV7-2,-,TGTGCCAGCAGCTCTCAACCAGCTAGCGGCGAGCAGTACTTC,CASSSQPASGEQYF
TRBJ2-5,-,TRBV7-8,few,TGTGCCAGCAGCTTACAGCGGGTGGGGGGAGAGACCCAGTACTTC,CASSLQRVGGETQYF
TRBJ1-1,-,TRBV7-2,-,TGTGCCAGCAGCCCCGGGCACACTGAAGCTTTCTTT,CASSPGHTEAFF
TRBJ1-1,-,TRBV20-1,once,TGCAGTGCTAGACCGGGGGCGGGAAACACTGAAGCTTTCTTT,CSARPGAGNTEAFF
TRBJ1-2,TRBD1,TRBV20-1,-,TGCAGTGCAAATGGAGGACAGGGTGGCTATGGCTACACCTTC,CSANGGQGGYGYTF
TRBJ2-5,-,TRBV7-2,-,TGTGCCAGCAGCTTAGGTCGCGGACTTGGGCAAGAGACCCAGTACTTC,CASSLGRGLGQETQYF
TRBJ2-5,TRBD2,TRBV24-1,few,TGTGCCACCAGTGCCGGGTCGGGACTAGCTTTAGAGACCCAGTACTTC,CATSAGSGLALETQYF
TRBJ1-5,-,TRBV27,-,TGTGCCAGCAGTTCCAGGGGACGGGAGCCCCAGCATTTT,CASSSRGREPQHF
TRBJ1-2,-,TRBV28,-,TGTGCCAGCACACAACCCTCAGGGAGGCACTATGGCTACACCTTC,CASTQPSGRHYGYTF
TRBJ2-7,-,TRBV20-1,-,TGCAGTACAAATGGGGGGAGGTACGAGCAGTACTTC,CSTNGGRYEQYF
TRBJ2-5,-,TRBV21-1,-,TGTGCCAGCAGCAGTCGACTAGCGGGAGGATTAGGAGAGACCCAGTACTTC,CASSSRLAGGLGETQYF
TRBJ1-1,-,TRBV28,once,TGTGCCAGCAGTCTACCCCCCCGGGGCAGTGAAGCTTTCTTT,CASSLPPRGSEAFF
TRBJ1-6,-,TRBV28,-,TGTGCCAGCATGGGCCCCGATAATTCACCCCTCCACTTT,CASMGPDNSPLHF
TRBJ2-7,TRBD2,TRBV27,once,TGTGCCAGCAGGGCTAGCGGGGCCCGATCCTACGAGCAGTACTTC,CASRASGARSYEQYF
TRBJ2-6,-,TRBV27,-,TGTGCCAGCAGGGGATTTGGGGCCAACGTCCTGACTTTC,CASRGFGANVLTF
TRBJ1-2,TRBD1,TRBV20-1,few,TGCAGTGCTAGTAGAGGGACAGGGGGCAATGGCTACACCTTC,CSASRGTGGNGYTF
TRBJ2-5,TRBD2,TRBV6-2/TRBV6-3,-,TGTGCCAGCAGCCTTCAAGGGAGGGCCCGGGAGACCCAGTACTTC,CASSLQGRARETQYF
TRBJ2-5,-,TRBV7-2,once,TGTGCCAGCAGCCCCAACAGGGAGGAGACCCAGTACTTC,CASSPNREETQYF
TRBJ2-7,-,TRBV6-1,-,TGTGCCAGCAAGGACAGCCACTCCTACGAGCAGTACTTC,CASKDSHSYEQYF
TRBJ1-5,-,TRBV28,-,TGTGCCAGCGATCCAATAAGCAATCAGCCCCAGCATTTT,CASDPISNQPQHF